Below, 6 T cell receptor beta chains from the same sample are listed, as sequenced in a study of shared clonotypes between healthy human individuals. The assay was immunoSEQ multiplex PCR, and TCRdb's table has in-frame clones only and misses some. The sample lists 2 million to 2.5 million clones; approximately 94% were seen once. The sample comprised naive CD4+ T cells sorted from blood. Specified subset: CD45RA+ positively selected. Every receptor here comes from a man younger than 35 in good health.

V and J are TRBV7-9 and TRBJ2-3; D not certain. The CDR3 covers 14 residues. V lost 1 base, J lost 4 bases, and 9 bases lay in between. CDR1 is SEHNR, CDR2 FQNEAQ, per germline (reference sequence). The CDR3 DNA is TGTGCCAGCAGCTTAGATGGCAGGCCAGATACGCAGTATTTT. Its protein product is CASSLDGRPDTQYF.

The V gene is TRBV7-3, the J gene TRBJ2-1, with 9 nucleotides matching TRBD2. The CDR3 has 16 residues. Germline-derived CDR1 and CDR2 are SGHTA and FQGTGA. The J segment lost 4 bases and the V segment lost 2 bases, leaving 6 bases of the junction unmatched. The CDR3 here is CASSLWRAGGYNEQFF. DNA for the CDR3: TGTGCCAGCAGCTTATGGCGAGCGGGGGGTTACAATGAGCAGTTCTTC.

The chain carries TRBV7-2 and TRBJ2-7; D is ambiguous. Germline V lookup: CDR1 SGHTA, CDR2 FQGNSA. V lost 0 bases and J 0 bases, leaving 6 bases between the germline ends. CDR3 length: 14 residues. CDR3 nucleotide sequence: TGTGCCAGCAGCTTAGCCGTCAGCTCCTACGAGCAGTACTTC. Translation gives CASSLAVSSYEQYF.

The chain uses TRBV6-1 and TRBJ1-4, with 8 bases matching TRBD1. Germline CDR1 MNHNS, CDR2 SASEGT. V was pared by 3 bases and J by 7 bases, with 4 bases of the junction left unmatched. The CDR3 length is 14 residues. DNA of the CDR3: TGTGCCAGCAGTGACGGCAGGGGGCTTGAAAAACTGTTTTTT. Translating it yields CASSDGRGLEKLFF.

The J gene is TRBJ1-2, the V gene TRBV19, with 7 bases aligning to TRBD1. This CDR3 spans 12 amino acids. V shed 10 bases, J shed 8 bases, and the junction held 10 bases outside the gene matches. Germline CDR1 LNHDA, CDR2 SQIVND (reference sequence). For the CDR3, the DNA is TGTGCCATCAGCAGGGGGGCGCAGGGCTACACCTTC. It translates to CAISRGAQGYTF.

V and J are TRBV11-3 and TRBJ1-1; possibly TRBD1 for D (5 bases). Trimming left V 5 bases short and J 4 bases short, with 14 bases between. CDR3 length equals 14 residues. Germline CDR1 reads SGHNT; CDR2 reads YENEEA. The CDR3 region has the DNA TGTGCCAGCAGCCCGACAGCCCATAGCACTGAAGCTTTCTTT. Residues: CASSPTAHSTEAFF.